This TCR beta chain appears in the sequencing data of a study of T cell responses to AZD1222 COVID-19 vaccine. This clone was counted a single time. The length of the CDR3 is 15 residues. Losses at the gene ends were 3 bases for V and 4 bases for J; bases not matched to a gene: 1. Germline CDR1 reads SGHRS; CDR2 reads YFSETQ. Method: immunoSEQ multiplex PCR; TCRdb's copy keeps in-frame clones and lacks some. The sample lists 110,000 to 150,000 clones, around 90% occurring once. The chain employs TRBV5-1 and TRBJ2-2; 12 nucleotides line up with TRBD2. This TCR came from an adult in good health. The sample was peripheral blood, taken on day 0 of AZD1222 vaccination. The CDR3 DNA is TGCGCCAGCAGCTGGACTAGCGGGACCACCGGGGAGCTGTTTTTT. Residues: CASSWTSGTTGELFF.